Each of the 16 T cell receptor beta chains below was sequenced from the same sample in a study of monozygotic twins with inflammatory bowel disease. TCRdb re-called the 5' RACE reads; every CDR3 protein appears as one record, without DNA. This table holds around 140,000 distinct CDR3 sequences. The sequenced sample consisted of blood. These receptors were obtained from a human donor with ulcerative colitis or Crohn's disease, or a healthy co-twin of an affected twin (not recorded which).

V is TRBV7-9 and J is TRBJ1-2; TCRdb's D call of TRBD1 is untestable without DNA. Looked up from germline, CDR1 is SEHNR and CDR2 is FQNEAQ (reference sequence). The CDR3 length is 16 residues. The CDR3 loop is CASSPRGQGGSYGYTF. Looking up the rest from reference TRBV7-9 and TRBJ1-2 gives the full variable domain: DTGVSQNPRHKITKRGQNVTFRCDPISEHNRLYWYRQTLGQGPEFLTYFQNEAQLEKSRLLSDRFSAERPKGSFSTLEIQRTEQGDSAMYLCASSPRGQGGSYGYTFGSGTRLTVV.

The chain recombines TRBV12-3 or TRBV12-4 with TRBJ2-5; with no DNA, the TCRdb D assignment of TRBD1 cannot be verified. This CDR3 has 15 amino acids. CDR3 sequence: CASSLEPGAPETQYF.

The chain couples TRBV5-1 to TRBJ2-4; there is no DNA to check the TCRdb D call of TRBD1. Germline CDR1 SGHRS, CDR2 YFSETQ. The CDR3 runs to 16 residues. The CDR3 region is CASSLGGSSTKNIQYF.

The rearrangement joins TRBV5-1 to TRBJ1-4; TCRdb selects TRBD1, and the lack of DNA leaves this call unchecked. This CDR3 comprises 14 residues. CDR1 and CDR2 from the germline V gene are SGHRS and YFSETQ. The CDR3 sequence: CASSLDPLSEKLFF.

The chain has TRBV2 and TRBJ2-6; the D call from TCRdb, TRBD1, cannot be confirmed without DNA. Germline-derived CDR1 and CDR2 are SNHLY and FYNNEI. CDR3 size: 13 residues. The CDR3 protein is CASSPDPYNVLTF.

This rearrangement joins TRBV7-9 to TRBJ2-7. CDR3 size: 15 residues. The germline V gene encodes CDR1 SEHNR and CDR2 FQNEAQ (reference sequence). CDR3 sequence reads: CASSLAVANSYEQYF. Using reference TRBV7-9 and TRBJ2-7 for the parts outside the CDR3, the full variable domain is DTGVSQNPRHKITKRGQNVTFRCDPISEHNRLYWYRQTLGQGPEFLTYFQNEAQLEKSRLLSDRFSAERPKGSFSTLEIQRTEQGDSAMYLCASSLAVANSYEQYFGPGTRLTVT.

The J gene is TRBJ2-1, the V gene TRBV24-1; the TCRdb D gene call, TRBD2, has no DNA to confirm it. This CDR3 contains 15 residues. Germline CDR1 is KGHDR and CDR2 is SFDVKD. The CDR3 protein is CATSDLAVSYNERFF.

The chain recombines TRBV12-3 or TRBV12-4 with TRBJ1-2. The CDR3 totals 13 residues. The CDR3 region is CASSFTGSDGYTF.

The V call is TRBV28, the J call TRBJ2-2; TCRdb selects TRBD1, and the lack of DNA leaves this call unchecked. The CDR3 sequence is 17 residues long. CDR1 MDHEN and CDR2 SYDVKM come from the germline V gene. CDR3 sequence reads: CASSLPFSGGNTGELFF.

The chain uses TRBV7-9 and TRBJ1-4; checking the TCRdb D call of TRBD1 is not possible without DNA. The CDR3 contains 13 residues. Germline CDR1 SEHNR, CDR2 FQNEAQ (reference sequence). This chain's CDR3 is CANTDRSNEKLFF.

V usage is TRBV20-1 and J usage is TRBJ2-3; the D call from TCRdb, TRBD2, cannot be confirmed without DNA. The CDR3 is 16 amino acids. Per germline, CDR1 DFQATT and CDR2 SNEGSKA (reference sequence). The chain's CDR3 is CSIFMASGSRIDTQYF.

The CDR3 sequence: CASSVGQGAIGNTIYF. V gene TRBV5-1 combines with J gene TRBJ1-3; with no DNA, the TCRdb D assignment of TRBD1 cannot be verified. The CDR3 covers 16 residues. Germline values: CDR1 SGHRS, CDR2 YFSETQ.

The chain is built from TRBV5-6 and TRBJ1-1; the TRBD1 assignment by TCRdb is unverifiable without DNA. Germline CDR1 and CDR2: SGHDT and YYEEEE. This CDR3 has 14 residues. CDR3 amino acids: CASSSGTGNTEAFF. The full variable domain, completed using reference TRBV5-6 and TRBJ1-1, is DAGVTQSPTHLIKTRGQQVTLRCSPKSGHDTVSWYQQALGQGPQFIFQYYEEEERQRGNFPDRFSGHQFPNYSSELNVNALLLGDSALYLCASSSGTGNTEAFFGQGTRLTVV.

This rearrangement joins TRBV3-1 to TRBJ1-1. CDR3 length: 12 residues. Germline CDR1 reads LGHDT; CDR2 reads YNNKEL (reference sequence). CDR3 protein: CASSHLEGEAFF. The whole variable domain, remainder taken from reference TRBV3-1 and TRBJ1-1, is DTAVSQTPKYLVTQMGNDKSIKCEQNLGHDTMYWYKQDSKKFLKIMFSYNNKELIINETVPNRFSPKSPDKAHLNLHINSLELGDSAVYFCASSHLEGEAFFGQGTRLTVV.

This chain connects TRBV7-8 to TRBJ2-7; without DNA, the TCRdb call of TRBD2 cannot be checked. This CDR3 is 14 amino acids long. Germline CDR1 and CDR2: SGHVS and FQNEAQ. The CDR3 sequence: CASSLDSFSYEQYF.

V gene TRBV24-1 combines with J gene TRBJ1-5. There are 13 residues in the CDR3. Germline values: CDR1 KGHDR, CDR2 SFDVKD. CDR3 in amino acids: CATSGSGNQPQHF.